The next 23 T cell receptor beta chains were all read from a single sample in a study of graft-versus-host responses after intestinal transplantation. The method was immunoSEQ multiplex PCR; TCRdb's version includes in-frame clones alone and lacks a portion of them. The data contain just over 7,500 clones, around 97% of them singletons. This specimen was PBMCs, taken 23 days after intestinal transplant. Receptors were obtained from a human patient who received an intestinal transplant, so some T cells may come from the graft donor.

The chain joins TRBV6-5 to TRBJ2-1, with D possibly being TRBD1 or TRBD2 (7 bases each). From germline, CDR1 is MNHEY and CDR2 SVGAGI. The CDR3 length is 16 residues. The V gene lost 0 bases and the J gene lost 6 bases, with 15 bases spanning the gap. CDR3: CASSYSGRGPFNEQFF. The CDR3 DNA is TGTGCCAGCAGTTACTCGGGGAGGGGGCCTTTCAATGAGCAGTTCTTC.

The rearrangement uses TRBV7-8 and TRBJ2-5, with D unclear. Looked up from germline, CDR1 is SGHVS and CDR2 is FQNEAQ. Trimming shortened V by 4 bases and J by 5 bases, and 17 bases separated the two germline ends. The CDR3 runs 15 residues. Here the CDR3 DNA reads TGTGCCAGCAGCTGGGCAAACCATGCCTTTGAGACCCAGTACTTC. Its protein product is CASSWANHAFETQYF. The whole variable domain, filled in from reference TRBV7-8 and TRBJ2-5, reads GAGVSQSPRYKVAKRGQDVALRCDPISGHVSLFWYQQALGQGPEFLTYFQNEAQLDKSGLPSDRFFAERPEGSVSTLKIQRTQQEDSAVYLCASSWANHAFETQYFGPGTRLLVL.

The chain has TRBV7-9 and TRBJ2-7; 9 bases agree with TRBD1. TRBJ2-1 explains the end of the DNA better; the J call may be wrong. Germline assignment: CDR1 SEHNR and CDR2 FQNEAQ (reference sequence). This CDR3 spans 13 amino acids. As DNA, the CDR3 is TGTGCCAGCAGCCCGGGACAGGGCGATGAGCAGTTCTTC. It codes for CASSPGQGDEQFF.

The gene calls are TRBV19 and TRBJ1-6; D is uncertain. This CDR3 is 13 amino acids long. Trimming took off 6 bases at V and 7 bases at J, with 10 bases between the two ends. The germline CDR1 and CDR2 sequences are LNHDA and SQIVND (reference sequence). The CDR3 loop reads CASRGLANSPLHF. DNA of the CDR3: TGTGCCAGTAGGGGGTTGGCGAATTCACCCCTCCACTTT.

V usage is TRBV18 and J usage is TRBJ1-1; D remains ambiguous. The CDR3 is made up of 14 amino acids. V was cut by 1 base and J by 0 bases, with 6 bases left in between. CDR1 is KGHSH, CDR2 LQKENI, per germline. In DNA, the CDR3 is TGTGCCAGCTCACCACTCCCGGTGAACACTGAAGCTTTCTTT. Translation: CASSPLPVNTEAFF. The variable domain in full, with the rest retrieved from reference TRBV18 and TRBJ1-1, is NAGVMQNPRHLVRRRGQEARLRCSPMKGHSHVYWYRQLPEEGLKFMVYLQKENIIDESGMPKERFSAEFPKEGPSILRIQQVVRGDSAAYFCASSPLPVNTEAFFGQGTRLTVV.

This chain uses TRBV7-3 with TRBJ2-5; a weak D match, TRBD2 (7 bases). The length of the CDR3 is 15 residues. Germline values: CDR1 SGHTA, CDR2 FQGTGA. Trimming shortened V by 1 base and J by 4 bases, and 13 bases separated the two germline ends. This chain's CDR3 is CASSLSQGGGETQYF. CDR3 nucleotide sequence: TGTGCCAGCAGCTTAAGTCAGGGAGGGGGAGAGACCCAGTACTTC.

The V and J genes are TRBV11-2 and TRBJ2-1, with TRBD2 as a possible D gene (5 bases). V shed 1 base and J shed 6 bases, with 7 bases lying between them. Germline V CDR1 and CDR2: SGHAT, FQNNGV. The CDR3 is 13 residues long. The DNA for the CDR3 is TGTGCCAGCAGCTTAGGAGGGCGCAATGAGCAGTTCTTC. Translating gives CASSLGGRNEQFF. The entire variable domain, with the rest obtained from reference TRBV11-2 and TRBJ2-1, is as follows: EAGVAQSPRYKIIEKRQSVAFWCNPISGHATLYWYQQILGQGPKLLIQFQNNGVVDDSQLPKDRFSAERLKGVDSTLKIQPAKLEDSAVYLCASSLGGRNEQFFGPGTRLTVL.

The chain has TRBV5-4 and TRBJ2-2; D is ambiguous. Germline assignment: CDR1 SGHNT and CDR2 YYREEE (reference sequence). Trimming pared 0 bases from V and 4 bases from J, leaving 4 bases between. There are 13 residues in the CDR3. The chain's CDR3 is CASSLGGTGELFF. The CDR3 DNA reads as TGTGCCAGCAGCTTGGGGGGCACCGGGGAGCTGTTTTTT.

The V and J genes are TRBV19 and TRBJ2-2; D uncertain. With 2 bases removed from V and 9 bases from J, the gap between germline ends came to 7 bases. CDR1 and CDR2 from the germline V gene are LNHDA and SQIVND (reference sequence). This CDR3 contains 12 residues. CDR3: CASSISAWELFF. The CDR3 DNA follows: TGTGCCAGTAGTATATCCGCTTGGGAGCTGTTTTTT. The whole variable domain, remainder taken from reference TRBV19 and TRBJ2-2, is DGGITQSPKYLFRKEGQNVTLSCEQNLNHDAMYWYRQDPGQGLRLIYYSQIVNDFQKGDIAEGYSVSREKKESFPLTVTSAQKNPTAFYLCASSISAWELFFGEGSRLTVL.

The CDR3 is CASSYGRANTGELFF. In DNA, the CDR3 is TGTGCCAGCAGTTACGGGAGGGCGAACACCGGGGAGCTGTTTTTT. The chain carries TRBV6-5 and TRBJ2-2, with TRBD2 matching 7 bases. V lost 2 bases, J lost 0 bases, and 0 bases stayed unmatched. The CDR3 runs to 15 residues. The V gene's germline CDR1 is MNHEY and CDR2 SVGAGI.

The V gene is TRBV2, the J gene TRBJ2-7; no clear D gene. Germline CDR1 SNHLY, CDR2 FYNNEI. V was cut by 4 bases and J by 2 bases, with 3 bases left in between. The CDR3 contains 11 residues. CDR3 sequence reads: CASSGTYEQYF. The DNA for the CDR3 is TGTGCCAGCAGTGGTACCTACGAGCAGTACTTC.

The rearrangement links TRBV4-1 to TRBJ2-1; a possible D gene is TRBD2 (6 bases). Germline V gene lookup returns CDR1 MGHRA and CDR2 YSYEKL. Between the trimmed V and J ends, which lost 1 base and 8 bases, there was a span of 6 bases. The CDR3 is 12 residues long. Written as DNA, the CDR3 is TGCGCCAGCAGCCAAGCGGGAGATGAGCAGTTCTTC. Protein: CASSQAGDEQFF.

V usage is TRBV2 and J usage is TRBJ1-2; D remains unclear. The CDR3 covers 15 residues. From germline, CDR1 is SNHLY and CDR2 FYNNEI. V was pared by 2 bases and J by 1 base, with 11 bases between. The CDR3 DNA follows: TGTGCCAGCAGTGAAATGGGCGGCCGTAACTATGGCTACACCTTC. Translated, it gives CASSEMGGRNYGYTF.

DNA for the CDR3: TGTGCCAGCACGCCCCCTAGCACAGATACGCAGTATTTT. Translated, it gives CASTPPSTDTQYF. The rearrangement uses TRBV2 and TRBJ2-3; D is uncertain. V lost 7 bases to trimming and J lost 0 bases, with 8 bases between them. Germline values: CDR1 SNHLY, CDR2 FYNNEI. The CDR3 is made up of 13 amino acids.

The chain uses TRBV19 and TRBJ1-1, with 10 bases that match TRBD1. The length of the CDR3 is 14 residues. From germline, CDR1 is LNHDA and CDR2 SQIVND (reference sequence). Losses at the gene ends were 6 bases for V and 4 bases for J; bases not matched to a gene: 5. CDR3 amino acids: CASRTGTGATEAFF. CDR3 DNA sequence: TGTGCCAGTAGGACCGGGACAGGGGCCACTGAAGCTTTCTTT.

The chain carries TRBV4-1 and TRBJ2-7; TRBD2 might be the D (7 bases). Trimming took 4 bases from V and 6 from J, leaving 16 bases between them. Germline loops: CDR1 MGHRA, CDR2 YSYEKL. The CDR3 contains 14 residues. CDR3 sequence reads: CASSPGGEGGEQYF. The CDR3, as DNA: TGCGCCAGCAGCCCTGGGGGGGAGGGGGGCGAGCAGTACTTC.

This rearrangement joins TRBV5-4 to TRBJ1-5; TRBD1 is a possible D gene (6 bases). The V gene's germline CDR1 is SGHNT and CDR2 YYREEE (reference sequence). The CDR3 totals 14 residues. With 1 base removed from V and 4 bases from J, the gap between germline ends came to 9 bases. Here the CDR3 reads CASSLRQGNQPQHF. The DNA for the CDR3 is TGTGCCAGCAGCTTGAGGCAGGGGAATCAGCCCCAGCATTTT.

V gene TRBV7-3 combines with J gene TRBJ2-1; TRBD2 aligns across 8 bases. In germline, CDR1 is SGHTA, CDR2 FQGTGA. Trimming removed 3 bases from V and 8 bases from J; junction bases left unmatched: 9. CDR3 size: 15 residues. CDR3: CASSFGGRTGDEQFF. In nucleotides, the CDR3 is TGTGCCAGCAGCTTTGGCGGGAGGACGGGCGATGAGCAGTTCTTC.

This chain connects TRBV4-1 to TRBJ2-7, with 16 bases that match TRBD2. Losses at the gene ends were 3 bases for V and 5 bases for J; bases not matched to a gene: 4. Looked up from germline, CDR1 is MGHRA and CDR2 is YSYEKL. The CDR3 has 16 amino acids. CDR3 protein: CASSQGLAGGLNEQYF. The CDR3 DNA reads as TGCGCCAGCAGCCAGGGACTAGCGGGAGGGTTGAACGAGCAGTACTTC.

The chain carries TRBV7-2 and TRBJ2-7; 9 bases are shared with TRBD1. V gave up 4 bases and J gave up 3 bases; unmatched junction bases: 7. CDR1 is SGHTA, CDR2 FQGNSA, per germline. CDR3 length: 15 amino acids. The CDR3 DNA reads TGTGCCAGCAGCTCAACAGGGGGCTCCCTCTACGAGCAGTACTTC. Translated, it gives CASSSTGGSLYEQYF. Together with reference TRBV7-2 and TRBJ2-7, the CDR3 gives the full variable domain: GAGVSQSPSNKVTEKGKDVELRCDPISGHTALYWYRQSLGQGLEFLIYFQGNSAPDKSGLPSDRFSAERTGGSVSTLTIQRTQQEDSAVYLCASSSTGGSLYEQYFGPGTRLTVT.

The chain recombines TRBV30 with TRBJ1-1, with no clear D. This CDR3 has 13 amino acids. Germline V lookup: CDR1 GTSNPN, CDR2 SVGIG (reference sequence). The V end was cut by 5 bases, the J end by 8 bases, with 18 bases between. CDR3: CAWLKQNPWEAFF. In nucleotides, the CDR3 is TGTGCCTGGCTAAAACAGAATCCTTGGGAAGCTTTCTTT.

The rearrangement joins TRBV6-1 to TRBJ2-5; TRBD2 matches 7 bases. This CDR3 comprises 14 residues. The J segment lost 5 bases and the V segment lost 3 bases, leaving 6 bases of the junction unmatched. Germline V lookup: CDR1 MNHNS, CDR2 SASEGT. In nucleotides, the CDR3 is TGTGCCAGCAGTGAGGCCAGGGAGGGTGAGACCCAGTACTTC. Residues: CASSEAREGETQYF.

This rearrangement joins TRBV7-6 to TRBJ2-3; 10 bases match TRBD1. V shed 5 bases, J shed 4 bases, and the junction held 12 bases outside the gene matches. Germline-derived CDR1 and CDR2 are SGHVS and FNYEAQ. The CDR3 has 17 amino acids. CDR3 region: CASSGVSGTGVADTQYF. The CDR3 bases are TGTGCCAGCAGCGGCGTTTCCGGGACAGGGGTAGCAGATACGCAGTATTTT.